These T cell receptor beta chains were read from a single sample in a study of T cell changes during pregnancy in multiple sclerosis. Assay: immunoSEQ multiplex PCR; the TCRdb copy retains only in-frame clones and omits some. The top ten hold less than 0.7% of the sample, which has roughly 42,000 clones, 85% to 90% seen once. The sample here was CD4+ T cells from peripheral blood mononuclear cells, taken in the first trimester of pregnancy. All receptors come from a female donor with multiple sclerosis, enrolled in a pregnancy study. Both conserved end residues are part of each CDR3. The D gene is left open where the match is weak. Size tells how often a clone was seen (once, few, many) or the class of an expanded clone, and some rows leave it out.

>TRBJ2-1|NA|TRBD2|TRBV5-1
TGCGCCAGCAGCTCCCTTGCGGGAGGGCCTCTGAATGAGCAGTTCTTC
CASSSLAGGPLNEQFF
>TRBJ2-1|NA|TRBD2|TRBV7-2
TGTGCCAGCAGCCCCGGACTAGCGGCCTCCTACAATGAGCAGTTCTTC
CASSPGLAASYNEQFF
>TRBJ2-7|NA|NA|TRBV4-2
TGTGCCAGCAGCCAAGATCTCGGTACTCGTTCTGAGTACGAGCAGTACTTC
CASSQDLGTRSEYEQYF
>TRBJ2-2|few|NA|TRBV7-3
TGTGCCAGCAGTGGGAGGACCGGGGAGCTGTTTTTT
CASSGRTGELFF
>TRBJ1-2|NA|NA|TRBV6-5
TGTGCCAGCAGTTACACACCAAACAGGGTCTTGAATGGCTACACCTTC
CASSYTPNRVLNGYTF
>TRBJ2-5|NA|NA|TRBV4-1
TGCGCCAGCAGCCAATTCGGACCCGGGAACCAAGAGACCCAGTACTTC
CASSQFGPGNQETQYF
>TRBJ2-2|NA|NA|TRBV19
TGTGCCAGTAGTACAACGTCGTCCGGGCTGTTTTTT
CASSTTSSGLFF
>TRBJ1-1|once|NA|TRBV13
TGTGCCAGCAGCTTAGTGGGTTACAGGGTCTACGACACTGAAGCTTTCTTT
CASSLVGYRVYDTEAFF
>TRBJ1-4|NA|TRBD1|TRBV9
TGTGCCAGCAGCGTAGATCCGGTGGGGGGACAGGATGAAAAACTGTTTTTT
CASSVDPVGGQDEKLFF
>TRBJ2-3|NA|TRBD2|TRBV19
TGTGCCAGTAAGGCTAGCGGGAGGGAAGATACGCAGTATTTT
CASKASGREDTQYF
>TRBJ1-2|NA|NA|TRBV7-2
TGTGCCAGCAGCTTAGACAGCCCTCACTATGGCTACACCTTC
CASSLDSPHYGYTF
>TRBJ2-5|NA|NA|TRBV7-8
TGTGCCAGCAGCTTTCCTAGAAGAATTTCGGCACGGGAGACCCAGTACTTC
CASSFPRRISARETQYF
>TRBJ1-3|NA|NA|TRBV7-8
TGTGCCAGCAGCTTAAGGGGGTTCGGGGGGCCTGGAAACACCATATATTTT
CASSLRGFGGPGNTIYF
>TRBJ2-7|NA|NA|TRBV18
TGTGCCAGCTCACCGACACAGGGCCACGAGCAGTACTTC
CASSPTQGHEQYF
>TRBJ1-1|NA|NA|TRBV5-1
TGCGCCAGCAGCTTCAATCAGGGGTACACTGAAGCTTTCTTT
CASSFNQGYTEAFF
>TRBJ1-2|few|NA|TRBV28
TGTGCCAGCAGTTTGACGGGTAAAAGCTACACCTTC
CASSLTGKSYTF
>TRBJ1-2|NA|NA|TRBV5-4
TGTGCCAGCAGCTTGGCCCGACAGATGTTCTATGGCTACACCTTC
CASSLARQMFYGYTF
>TRBJ1-5|NA|NA|TRBV10-2
TGCGCCAGCGGGCCCCAATATCAGCCCCAGCATTTT
CASGPQYQPQHF
>TRBJ2-7|NA|TRBD1|TRBV5-1
TGCGCCAGCAGCTTGGCGGGACAGGGGGCCTACGAGCAGTACTTC
CASSLAGQGAYEQYF
>TRBJ2-2|NA|TRBD1|TRBV7-3
TGTGCCAGCAGCTTATTAGGGGGCGGAGGGAACACCGGGGAGCTGTTTTTT
CASSLLGGGGNTGELFF
>TRBJ2-3|NA|NA|TRBV7-9
TGTGCCAGCAGCTTAAGGGGGGGAAGGAGCACAGATACGCAGTATTTT
CASSLRGGRSTDTQYF
>TRBJ2-7|NA|TRBD1|TRBV19
TGTGCCAGTAGTATAGTGGCGGGACAGGGGGCCTACGAGCAGTACTTC
CASSIVAGQGAYEQYF
>TRBJ2-7|NA|TRBD2|TRBV30
TGTGCCTGGAGTGACGTGAGGACTAGCATAAGTGGCGAGCAGTACTTC
CAWSDVRTSISGEQYF
>TRBJ2-7|NA|TRBD2|TRBV7-2
TGTGCCAGCAGCACCTACGGGAGGTCCTACGAGCAGTACTTC
CASSTYGRSYEQYF
>TRBJ2-3|NA|TRBD2|TRBV2
TGTGCCAGCAGTTCCGGACTAGCGGACAGCACAGATACGCAGTATTTT
CASSSGLADSTDTQYF
>TRBJ2-3|NA|NA|TRBV5-3
TGTGCCAGAACCAGAAACGTCCCGGATACGCAGTATTTT
CARTRNVPDTQYF
>TRBJ2-5|NA|NA|TRBV6-5
TGTGCCAGCAGTTACATGAGAACCCAGTACTTC
CASSYMRTQYF
>TRBJ2-7|NA|TRBD2|TRBV28
TGTGCCAGCAGTTTATGGCGGGAGCCTCCCTACGAGCAGTACTTC
CASSLWREPPYEQYF
>TRBJ2-2|NA|TRBD1|TRBV4-1
TGCGCCAGCAGCCTCCAACTTTCCGGGACAGTGAACACCGGGGAGCTGTTTTTT
CASSLQLSGTVNTGELFF
>TRBJ2-5|NA|TRBD2|TRBV10-2
TGCGCCAGCAGCGTCCTCGGGGGGGGAGAGACCCAGTACTTC
CASSVLGGGETQYF